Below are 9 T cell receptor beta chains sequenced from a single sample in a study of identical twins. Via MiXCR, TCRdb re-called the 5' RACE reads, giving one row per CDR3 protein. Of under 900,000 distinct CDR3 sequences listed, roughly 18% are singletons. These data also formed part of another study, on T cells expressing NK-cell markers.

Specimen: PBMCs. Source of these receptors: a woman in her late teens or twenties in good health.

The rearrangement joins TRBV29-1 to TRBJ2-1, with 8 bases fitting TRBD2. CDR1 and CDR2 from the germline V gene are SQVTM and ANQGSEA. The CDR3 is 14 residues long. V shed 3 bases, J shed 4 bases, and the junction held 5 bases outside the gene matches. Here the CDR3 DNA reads TGCAGCGTTGATACTAGCGGCGCGTACAATGAGCAGTTCTTC. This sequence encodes CSVDTSGAYNEQFF.

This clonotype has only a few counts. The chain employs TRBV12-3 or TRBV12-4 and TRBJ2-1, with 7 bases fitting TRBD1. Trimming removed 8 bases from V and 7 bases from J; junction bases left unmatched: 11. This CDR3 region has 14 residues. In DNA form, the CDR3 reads TGTGCCAGCGGTCAGGGGGTAATTGTTAATGAGCAGTTCTTC. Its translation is CASGQGVIVNEQFF.

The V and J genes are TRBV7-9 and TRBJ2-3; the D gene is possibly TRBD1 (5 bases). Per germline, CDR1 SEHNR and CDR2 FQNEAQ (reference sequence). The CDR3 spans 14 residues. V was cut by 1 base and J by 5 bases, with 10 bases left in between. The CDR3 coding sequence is TGTGCCAGCAGCTTAGAAGGGGCGGTAGATACGCAGTATTTT. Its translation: CASSLEGAVDTQYF.

DNA for the CDR3: TGTGCCAGCAGCTCGGGACAGGGGGACACTGAAGCTTTCTTT. Its translation: CASSSGQGDTEAFF. The rearrangement links TRBV7-9 to TRBJ1-1, with 11 bases that match TRBD1. The CDR3 loop spans 14 amino acids. The germline V gene has CDR1 SEHNR and CDR2 FQNEAQ (reference sequence). The junction had 1 base not matched to a gene; V was cut back by 4 bases and J by 3 bases.

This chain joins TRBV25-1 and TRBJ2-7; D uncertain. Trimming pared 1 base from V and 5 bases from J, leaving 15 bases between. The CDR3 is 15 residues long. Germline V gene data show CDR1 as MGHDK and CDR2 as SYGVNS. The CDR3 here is CASSESRPNQDEQYF. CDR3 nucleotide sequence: TGTGCCAGCAGTGAATCCCGACCCAACCAAGACGAGCAGTACTTC.

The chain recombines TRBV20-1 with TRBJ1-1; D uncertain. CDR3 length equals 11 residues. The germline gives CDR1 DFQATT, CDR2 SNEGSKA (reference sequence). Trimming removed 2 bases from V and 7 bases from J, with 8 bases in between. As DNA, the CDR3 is TGCAGTGCTAGATCTTGGAGTGAAGCTTTCTTT. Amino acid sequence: CSARSWSEAFF.

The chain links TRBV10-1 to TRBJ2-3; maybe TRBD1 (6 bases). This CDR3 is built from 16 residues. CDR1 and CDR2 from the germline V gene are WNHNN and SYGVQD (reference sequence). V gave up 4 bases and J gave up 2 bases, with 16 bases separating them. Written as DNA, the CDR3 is TGCGCCAGCAGTGCATCCCGGGACATATCCACAGATACGCAGTATTTT. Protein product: CASSASRDISTDTQYF.

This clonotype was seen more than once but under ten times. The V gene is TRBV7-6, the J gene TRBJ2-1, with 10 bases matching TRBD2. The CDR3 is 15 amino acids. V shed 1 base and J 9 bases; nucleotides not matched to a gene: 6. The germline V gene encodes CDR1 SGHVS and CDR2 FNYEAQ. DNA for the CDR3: TGTGCCAGCAGCTTAGTTTCTAGCGGGAGTAGTGAGCAGTTCTTC. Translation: CASSLVSSGSSEQFF.

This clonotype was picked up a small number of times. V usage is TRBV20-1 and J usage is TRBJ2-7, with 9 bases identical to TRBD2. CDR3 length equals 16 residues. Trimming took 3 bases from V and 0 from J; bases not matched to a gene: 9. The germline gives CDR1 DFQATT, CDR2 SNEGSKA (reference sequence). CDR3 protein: CSARFLSGGPSYEQYF. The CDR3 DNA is TGCAGTGCTAGGTTCCTTAGCGGGGGTCCCTCCTACGAGCAGTACTTC.